The TCR beta chain under discussion was sequenced for a study of blood T cell repertoires in COVID-19. The CDR3 consists of 14 residues. Per germline, CDR1 SGHAT and CDR2 FQNNGV. Trimming removed 4 bases at V and 2 bases at J, with 12 bases between. Profiled with immunoSEQ multiplex PCR; TCRdb holds only in-frame clones, not every one. The data show approximately 150,000 clones, just under 80% seen once. The sequence was obtained from a woman aged 60 to 75 with acute or convalescent COVID-19. V and J are TRBV11-2 and TRBJ2-7; D may be TRBD2 (7 bases). The specimen was peripheral blood. The CDR3 DNA is TGTGCCAGCAGCTGGGGGGGCGCAACCTACGAGCAGTACTTC. It encodes CASSWGGATYEQYF.